This T cell receptor beta chain stems from a study of T-cell memory formation after mild COVID-19. In TCRdb, the 5' RACE reads were re-called with MiXCR into one record per CDR3 protein. The table has approximately 290,000 distinct CDR3 sequences, 7.5% to 9.5% seen once. The clonotype originates from a man younger than 35 who had mild COVID-19 (a few samples of this study predate the infection). Cell type and time point are not known. Sequencing was done on a sample of PBMCs or a T cell subset sorted from them (not recorded which).

This CDR3 is CSARLAGGLWETQYF. DNA for the CDR3: TGCAGTGCTCGACTAGCGGGGGGGCTTTGGGAGACCCAGTACTTC. V is TRBV20-1 and J is TRBJ2-5; 14 bases fit TRBD2. The V gene's germline CDR1 is DFQATT and CDR2 SNEGSKA (reference sequence). Trimming at V came to 5 bases and at J to 5 bases, leaving 7 bases not matched to a gene. This CDR3 region has 15 residues.